This paragraph covers one T cell receptor (beta chain) sequence. As yet, its antigen is unknown. The table came from immunoSEQ multiplex PCR; TCRdb's copy has only in-frame clones and leaves some out. The data hold more than 400,000 clones, with around 91% observed a single time. The data stem from a study of Ad26.COV2.S vaccination and SARS-CoV-2 variants. Study summary: Intramuscularly, Ad26.COV2.S was given either once or twice, 56 days apart.

Treatment: over 15 received Ad26.COV2.S at low or high dose, single or two shots; about 5 received placebo; per-sample allocation not given. Collection of samples fell on day 63 after the first vaccine or placebo injection. Study-wide findings and caveats: The breadth of spike-specific CD8+ and CD4+ T cell responses after vaccination was reportedly substantial. People who got the vaccine or the placebo had similar non-spike TCR breadth.

CDR1 and CDR2 from the germline V gene are KGHSH and LQKENI. This CDR3 contains 16 residues. The junction had 11 bases not matched to a gene; V was cut back by 5 bases and J by 4 bases. The chain links TRBV18 to TRBJ2-7, with 10 nucleotides matching TRBD1. The sample was peripheral blood, taken in a trial of Ad26.COV2.S vaccine versus placebo. This clonotype originated in a person aged 18-60 years who received the Ad26.COV2.S COVID-19 vaccine or a placebo. CDR3: CASSVSGTGASYEQYF. The CDR3 bases are TGTGCCAGCTCAGTTTCCGGGACAGGGGCTTCGTACGAGCAGTACTTC.